This TCR beta chain was obtained from a study of T cell responses to AZD1222 COVID-19 vaccine. In regard to this clone: No antigen is known for it.

V was cut by 3 bases and J by 5 bases, with 10 bases left in between. The germline gives CDR1 SGHTA, CDR2 FQGNSA. This CDR3 region has 13 residues. Sequencing used immunoSEQ multiplex PCR; TCRdb keeps in-frame clones, though not all of them. The sample gives 250,000 to 300,000 clones, almost 95% of which show up once; roughly 0.51% is in the top ten. Whether given at about 4 or about 12 weeks, second doses were pooled. Study results and limitations: Vaccine-associated CD4 TCRs ranged over spike, dominating at 160-218 and 743-854. Elevations in Spike-specific TCR breadth and depth followed administration of two AZD1222 doses.

The chain couples TRBV7-2 to TRBJ2-5, with D uncertain. This receptor was identified in an adult who received the AZD1222 COVID-19 vaccine. Here the sequenced sample was peripheral blood, taken 28 days after the second AZD1222 dose. CDR3 in DNA: TGTGCCAGCAGCTTCGACCCGCAGGAGACCCAGTACTTC. Protein: CASSFDPQETQYF. The whole variable domain, filled in from reference TRBV7-2 and TRBJ2-5, reads GAGVSQSPSNKVTEKGKDVELRCDPISGHTALYWYRQSLGQGLEFLIYFQGNSAPDKSGLPSDRFSAERTGGSVSTLTIQRTQQEDSAVYLCASSFDPQETQYFGPGTRLLVL.